This is a list of T cell receptor beta chains from one sample in a study of blood T cells in healthy people across ages. TCRdb reanalysed the 5' RACE reads using MiXCR and keeps one entry per CDR3 protein. The sample yields just under 900,000 distinct CDR3 sequences, more than 25% seen once. Sequencing was done on a sample of blood. These receptors all come from a woman older than 75 in good health. CDR3s include the opening cysteine and the closing phenylalanine or tryptophan. The D gene is left open where the match is weak. Part of the rows lack a size; the others show once, few, many or a class for expanded clones.

cdr3_length,v_call,j_call,d_call,clone_size,cdr3_nt,cdr3_aa
13,TRBV20-1,TRBJ1-5,NA,NA,TGCAGTGGCGGCTCAGGGGTTAATCAGCCCCAGCATTTT,CSGGSGVNQPQHF
16,TRBV6-2/TRBV6-3,TRBJ2-3,TRBD2,few,TGTGCCAGCAGTCGCCTAAGCGGGGGCACCGCAGATACGCAGTATTTT,CASSRLSGGTADTQYF
15,TRBV7-2,TRBJ2-2,TRBD1,many,TGTGCCAGCAGCTGGGACAGGGTGAACACCGGGGAGCTGTTTTTT,CASSWDRVNTGELFF
17,TRBV11-2,TRBJ2-1,NA,once,TGTGCCAGCAGCCCAGCGACAGGACCACCCTTCGGGAATGAGCAGTTCTTC,CASSPATGPPFGNEQFF
13,TRBV5-1,TRBJ2-7,TRBD1,NA,TGCGCCAGCAGCCGGGACAGGGTGGAAGAGCAGTACTTC,CASSRDRVEEQYF
14,TRBV5-1,TRBJ2-7,NA,NA,TGCGCCAGCAGGCCCGTCCAGAGCGCCTACGAGCAGTACTTC,CASRPVQSAYEQYF
17,TRBV11-2,TRBJ2-3,TRBD2,NA,TGTGCCAGCAGCTTAGGGGGACTAGCGGGAGGATCAGATACGCAGTATTTT,CASSLGGLAGGSDTQYF
14,TRBV30,TRBJ1-5,TRBD1,few,TGTGCCTTCGCCAGGACAGGCCCTAATCAGCCCCAGCATTTT,CAFARTGPNQPQHF
18,TRBV3-1,TRBJ2-2,NA,NA,TGTGCCAGCAGCCAAGTTTGCCAGGGGCAAACGAACACCGGGGAGCTGTTTTTT,CASSQVCQGQTNTGELFF
15,TRBV11-2,TRBJ2-7,NA,many,TGTGCCAGCAGCTCTACGGGACACGGCCCCTACGAGCAGTACTTC,CASSSTGHGPYEQYF
16,TRBV20-1,TRBJ1-4,NA,few,TGCAGTGCCATAAGAGGGGGTTCAGCAACTAATGAAAAACTGTTTTTT,CSAIRGGSATNEKLFF
15,TRBV15,TRBJ2-5,NA,many,TGTGCCACCAGCAGAGAGCTTGGTGGTTTTGAGACCCAGTACTTC,CATSRELGGFETQYF
12,TRBV7-9,TRBJ2-2,NA,few,TGTGCCAGCAGCTCGAGGTTGGGGGAGCTGTTTTTT,CASSSRLGELFF
15,TRBV10-3,TRBJ1-2,NA,many,TGTGCCATCAGTGAGTCCTCGGGCTATAACTATGGCTACACCTTC,CAISESSGYNYGYTF
17,TRBV7-9,TRBJ2-7,TRBD2,NA,TGTGCCAGCAGCCCCTGGACTAGCGGGGGGTGGGACAATGAGCAGTACTTC,CASSPWTSGGWDNEQYF
15,TRBV7-9,TRBJ2-7,NA,NA,TGTGCCAGCAGCTCCGGGCCGAACAGGGCCTACGAGCAGTACTTC,CASSSGPNRAYEQYF